This T cell receptor (beta chain) was recorded in a study of identical twins. General study findings and limits: For out-of-frame alpha sequences shared by twins, low generation probability was in excess. Whereas memory repertoires showed no such difference, abundant cord blood beta clonotypes carried fewer insertions.

Through template switching, a universal primer site was introduced, and the cDNA contained unique molecular identifiers. TCRdb processed the 5' RACE reads anew with MiXCR; each CDR3 protein has one entry. The sample contains roughly 150,000 distinct CDR3 sequences, 3% to 4.5% of which appear only once. All donors were healthy, and all were Caucasian. V was cut by 3 bases and J by 0 bases, with 17 bases left in between. This CDR3 is 18 amino acids long. This clonotype occurred many times. The antigen is unknown. The sequence was collected from a man younger than 30 in good health. The chain has TRBV12-3 or TRBV12-4 and TRBJ1-4; D unclear. Sequencing was carried out using memory T cells sorted from blood. The CDR3 spells CASSLPATHSATNEKLFF. The CDR3 bases are TGTGCCAGCAGTTTGCCAGCAACTCATTCTGCAACTAATGAAAAACTGTTTTTT.